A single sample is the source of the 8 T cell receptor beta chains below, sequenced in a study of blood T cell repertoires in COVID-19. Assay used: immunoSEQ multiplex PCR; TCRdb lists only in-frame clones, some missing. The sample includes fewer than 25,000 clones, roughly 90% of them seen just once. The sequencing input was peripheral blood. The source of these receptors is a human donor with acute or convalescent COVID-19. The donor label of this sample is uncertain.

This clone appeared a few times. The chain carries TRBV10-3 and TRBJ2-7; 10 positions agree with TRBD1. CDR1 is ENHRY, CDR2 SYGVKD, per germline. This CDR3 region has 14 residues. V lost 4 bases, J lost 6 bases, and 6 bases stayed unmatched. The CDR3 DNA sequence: TGTGCCATCAGTGTAGGGACAGGGGTTCTCGAGCAGTACTTC. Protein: CAISVGTGVLEQYF.

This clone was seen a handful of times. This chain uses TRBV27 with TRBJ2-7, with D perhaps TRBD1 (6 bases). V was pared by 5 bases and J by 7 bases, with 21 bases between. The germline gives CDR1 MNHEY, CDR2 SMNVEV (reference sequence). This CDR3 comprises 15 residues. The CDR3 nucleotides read TGTGCCAGCAGTCCTGCGAGGGGGAGTATTTGGGAGCAGTACTTC. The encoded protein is CASSPARGSIWEQYF.

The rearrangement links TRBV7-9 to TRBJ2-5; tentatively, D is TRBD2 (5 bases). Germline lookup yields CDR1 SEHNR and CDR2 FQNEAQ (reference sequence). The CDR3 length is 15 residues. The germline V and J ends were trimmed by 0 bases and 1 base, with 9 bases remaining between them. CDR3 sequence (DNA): TGTGCCAGCAGCTTAGCGCTTGGACTCCAAGAGACCCAGTACTTC. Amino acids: CASSLALGLQETQYF.

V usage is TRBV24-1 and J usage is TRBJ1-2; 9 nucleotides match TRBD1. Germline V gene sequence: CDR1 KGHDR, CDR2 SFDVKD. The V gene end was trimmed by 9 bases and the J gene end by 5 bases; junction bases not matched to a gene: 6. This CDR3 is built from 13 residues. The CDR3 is CATPPGQGYGYTF. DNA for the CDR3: TGTGCCACCCCTCCGGGACAGGGATATGGCTACACCTTC.

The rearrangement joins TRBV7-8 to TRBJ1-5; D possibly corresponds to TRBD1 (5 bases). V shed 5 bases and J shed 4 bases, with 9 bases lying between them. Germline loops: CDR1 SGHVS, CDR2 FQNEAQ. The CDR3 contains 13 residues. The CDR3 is CASSPGENQPQHF. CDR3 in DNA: TGTGCCAGCAGCCCGGGGGAAAATCAGCCCCAGCATTTT.

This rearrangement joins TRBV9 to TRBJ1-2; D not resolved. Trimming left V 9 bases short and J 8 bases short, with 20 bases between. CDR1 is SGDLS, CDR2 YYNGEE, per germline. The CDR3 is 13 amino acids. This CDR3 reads CATSAGLTSGYTF. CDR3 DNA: TGTGCCACTTCCGCGGGCCTGACGTCGGGCTACACCTTC.

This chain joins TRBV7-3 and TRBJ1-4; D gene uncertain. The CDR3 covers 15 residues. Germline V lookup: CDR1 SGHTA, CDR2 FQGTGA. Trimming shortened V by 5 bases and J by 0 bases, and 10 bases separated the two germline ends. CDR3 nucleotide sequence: TGTGCCAGCAGCCGCGGCGGCGCAACTAATGAAAAACTGTTTTTT. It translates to CASSRGGATNEKLFF. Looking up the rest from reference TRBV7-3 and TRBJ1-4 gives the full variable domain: GAGVSQTPSNKVTEKGKYVELRCDPISGHTALYWYRQSLGQGPEFLIYFQGTGAADDSGLPNDRFFAVRPEGSVSTLKIQRTERGDSAVYLCASSRGGATNEKLFFGSGTQLSVL.

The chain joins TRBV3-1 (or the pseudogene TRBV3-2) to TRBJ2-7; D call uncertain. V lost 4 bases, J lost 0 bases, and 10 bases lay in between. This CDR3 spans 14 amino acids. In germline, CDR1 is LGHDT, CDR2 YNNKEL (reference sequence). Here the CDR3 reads CASSRDPSSYEQYF. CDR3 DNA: TGTGCCAGCAGCCGAGACCCGAGCTCCTACGAGCAGTACTTC.